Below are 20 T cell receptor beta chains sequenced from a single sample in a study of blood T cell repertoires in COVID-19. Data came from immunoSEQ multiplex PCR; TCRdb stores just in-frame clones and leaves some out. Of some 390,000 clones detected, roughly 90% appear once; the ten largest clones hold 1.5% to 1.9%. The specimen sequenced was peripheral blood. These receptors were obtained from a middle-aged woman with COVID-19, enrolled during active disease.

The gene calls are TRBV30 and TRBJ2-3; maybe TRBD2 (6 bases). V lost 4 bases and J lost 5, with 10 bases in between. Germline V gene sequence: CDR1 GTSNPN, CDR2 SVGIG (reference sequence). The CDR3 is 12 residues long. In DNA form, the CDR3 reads TGTGCCTGGACCGATAGCGGAGATACGCAGTATTTT. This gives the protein CAWTDSGDTQYF.

In DNA, the CDR3 is TGTGCCAGCAGCATAGGACAGGGGAACACTGAAGCTTTCTTT. Residues: CASSIGQGNTEAFF. The chain has TRBV7-9 and TRBJ1-1; 8 bases line up with TRBD1. The trim removed 5 bases at V and 1 base at J, leaving 3 bases unmatched. The CDR3 is made up of 14 amino acids. Germline V gene data show CDR1 as SEHNR and CDR2 as FQNEAQ (reference sequence).

DNA for the CDR3: TGTGCCAGTAGTGTCGAAACACGCCTGAACACTGAAGCTTTCTTT. It specifies CASSVETRLNTEAFF. The chain combines TRBV19 with TRBJ1-1; D not certain. Trimming removed 5 bases at V and 0 bases at J, with 13 bases between. Germline V gene sequence: CDR1 LNHDA, CDR2 SQIVND (reference sequence). This CDR3 spans 15 amino acids.

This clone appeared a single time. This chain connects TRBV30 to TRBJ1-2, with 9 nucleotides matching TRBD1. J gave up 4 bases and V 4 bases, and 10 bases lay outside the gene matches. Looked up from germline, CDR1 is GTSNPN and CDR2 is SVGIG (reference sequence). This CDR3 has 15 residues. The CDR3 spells CAWIHRGRLGYGYTF. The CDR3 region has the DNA TGTGCCTGGATCCACAGGGGGCGGTTGGGCTATGGCTACACCTTC.

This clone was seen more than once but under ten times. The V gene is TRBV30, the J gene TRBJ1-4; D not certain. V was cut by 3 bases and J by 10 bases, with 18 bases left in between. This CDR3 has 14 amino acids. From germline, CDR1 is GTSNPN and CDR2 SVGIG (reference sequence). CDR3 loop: CAWSDVGKGGKLFF. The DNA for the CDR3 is TGTGCCTGGAGCGACGTAGGGAAGGGAGGAAAACTGTTTTTT.

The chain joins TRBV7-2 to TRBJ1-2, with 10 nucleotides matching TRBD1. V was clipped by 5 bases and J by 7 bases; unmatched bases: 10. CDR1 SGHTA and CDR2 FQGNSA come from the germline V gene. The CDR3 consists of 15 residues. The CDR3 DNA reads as TGTGCCAGCAGCGATTTGGGGACAGGGGCCGGTGGCTACACCTTC. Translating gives CASSDLGTGAGGYTF.

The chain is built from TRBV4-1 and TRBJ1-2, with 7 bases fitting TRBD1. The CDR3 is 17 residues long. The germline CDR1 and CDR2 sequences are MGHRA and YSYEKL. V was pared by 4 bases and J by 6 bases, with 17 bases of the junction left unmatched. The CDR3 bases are TGCGCCAGCAGCCCAACACAAATAAGACAGGGCGGTAATGGCTACACCTTC. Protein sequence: CASSPTQIRQGGNGYTF.

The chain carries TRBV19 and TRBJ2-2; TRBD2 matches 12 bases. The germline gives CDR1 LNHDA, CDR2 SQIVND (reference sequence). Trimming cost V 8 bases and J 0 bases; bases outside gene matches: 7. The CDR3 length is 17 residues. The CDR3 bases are TGTGCCAGTGGGATTGGACTAGCGGGGACGAACACCGGGGAGCTGTTTTTT. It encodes CASGIGLAGTNTGELFF.

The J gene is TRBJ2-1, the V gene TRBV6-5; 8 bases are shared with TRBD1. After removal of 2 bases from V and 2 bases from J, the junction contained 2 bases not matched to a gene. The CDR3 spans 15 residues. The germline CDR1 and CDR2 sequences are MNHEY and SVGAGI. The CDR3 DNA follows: TGTGCCAGCAGTTACGGGGACAGGCCCTACAATGAGCAGTTCTTC. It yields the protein CASSYGDRPYNEQFF.

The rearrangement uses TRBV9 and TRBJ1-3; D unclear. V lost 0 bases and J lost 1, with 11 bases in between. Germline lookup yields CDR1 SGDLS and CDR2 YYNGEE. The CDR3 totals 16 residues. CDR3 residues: CASSVEAYRSGNTIYF. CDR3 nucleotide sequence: TGTGCCAGCAGCGTAGAAGCCTATCGATCTGGAAACACCATATATTTT.

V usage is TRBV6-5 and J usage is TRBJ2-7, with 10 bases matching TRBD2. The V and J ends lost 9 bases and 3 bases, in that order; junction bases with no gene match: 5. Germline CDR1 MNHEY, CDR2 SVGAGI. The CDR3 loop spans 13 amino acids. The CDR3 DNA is TGTGCCAGGGGGACTAGCGACGACTACGAGCAGTACTTC. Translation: CARGTSDDYEQYF.

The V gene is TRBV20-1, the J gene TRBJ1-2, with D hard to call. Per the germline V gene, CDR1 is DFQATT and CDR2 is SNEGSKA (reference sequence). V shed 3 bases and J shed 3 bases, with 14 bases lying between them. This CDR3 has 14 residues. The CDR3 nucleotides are TGCAGTGCTAGTCGCCGGGGTTTCGACTATGGCTACACCTTC. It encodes CSASRRGFDYGYTF.

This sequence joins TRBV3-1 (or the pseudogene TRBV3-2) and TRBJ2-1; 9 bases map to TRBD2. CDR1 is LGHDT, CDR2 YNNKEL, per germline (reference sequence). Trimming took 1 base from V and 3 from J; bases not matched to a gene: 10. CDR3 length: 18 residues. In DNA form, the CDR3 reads TGTGCCAGCAGCCAAGGGCCCAGAGGGACTAGCTTCTACAATGAGCAGTTCTTC. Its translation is CASSQGPRGTSFYNEQFF.

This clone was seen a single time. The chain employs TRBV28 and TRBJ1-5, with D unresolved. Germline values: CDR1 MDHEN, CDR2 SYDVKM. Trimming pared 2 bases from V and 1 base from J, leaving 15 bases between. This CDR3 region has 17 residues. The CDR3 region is CASSLRWASASNQPQHF. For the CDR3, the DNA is TGTGCCAGCAGTTTAAGGTGGGCATCGGCAAGCAATCAGCCCCAGCATTTT.

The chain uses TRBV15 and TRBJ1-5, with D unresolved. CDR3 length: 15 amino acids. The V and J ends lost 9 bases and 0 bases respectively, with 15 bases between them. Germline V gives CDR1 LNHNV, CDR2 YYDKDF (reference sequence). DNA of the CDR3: TGTGCCACTCGTATAAGTAGAAATAGCAATCAGCCCCAGCATTTT. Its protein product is CATRISRNSNQPQHF. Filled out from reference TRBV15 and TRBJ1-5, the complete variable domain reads DAMVIQNPRYQVTQFGKPVTLSCSQTLNHNVMYWYQQKSSQAPKLLFHYYDKDFNNEADTPDNFQSRRPNTSFCFLDIRSPGLGDTAMYLCATRISRNSNQPQHFGDGTRLSIL.

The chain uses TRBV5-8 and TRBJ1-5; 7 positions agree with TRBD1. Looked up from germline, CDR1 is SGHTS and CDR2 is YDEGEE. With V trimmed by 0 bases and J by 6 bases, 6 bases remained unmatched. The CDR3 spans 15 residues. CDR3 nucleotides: TGTGCCAGCAGCTTGGGGGACAGTAGCGGTCAGCCCCAGCATTTT. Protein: CASSLGDSSGQPQHF.

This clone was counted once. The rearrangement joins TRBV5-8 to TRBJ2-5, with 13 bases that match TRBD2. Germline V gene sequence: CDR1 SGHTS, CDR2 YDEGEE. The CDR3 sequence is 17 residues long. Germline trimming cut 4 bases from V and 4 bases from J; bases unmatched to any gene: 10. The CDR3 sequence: CASSLGTSGMGGETQYF. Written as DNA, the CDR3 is TGTGCCAGCAGCCTCGGGACTAGCGGGATGGGGGGAGAGACCCAGTACTTC.

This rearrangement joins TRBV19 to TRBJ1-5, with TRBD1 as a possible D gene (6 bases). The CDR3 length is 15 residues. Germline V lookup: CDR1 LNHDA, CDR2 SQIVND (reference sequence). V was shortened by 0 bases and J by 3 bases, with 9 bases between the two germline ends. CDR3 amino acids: CASSIETGFNQPQHF. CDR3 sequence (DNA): TGTGCCAGTAGTATAGAGACAGGTTTCAATCAGCCCCAGCATTTT.

The CDR3 here is CASSQATGTRYEQYF. DNA of the CDR3: TGCGCCAGCAGCCAAGCGACAGGGACCCGCTACGAGCAGTACTTC. This chain connects TRBV4-3 to TRBJ2-7, with 7 bases matching TRBD1. The CDR3 covers 15 residues. V was pared by 1 base and J by 3 bases, with 6 bases of the junction left unmatched. The germline V gene has CDR1 LGHNA and CDR2 YSLEER.

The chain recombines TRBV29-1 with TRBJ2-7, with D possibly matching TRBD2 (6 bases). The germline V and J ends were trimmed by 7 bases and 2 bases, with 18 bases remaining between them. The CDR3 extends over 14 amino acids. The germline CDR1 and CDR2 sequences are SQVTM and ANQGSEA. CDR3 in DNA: TGCAGCGACCAACGCGGGGACGCTACCTACGAGCAGTACTTC. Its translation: CSDQRGDATYEQYF.